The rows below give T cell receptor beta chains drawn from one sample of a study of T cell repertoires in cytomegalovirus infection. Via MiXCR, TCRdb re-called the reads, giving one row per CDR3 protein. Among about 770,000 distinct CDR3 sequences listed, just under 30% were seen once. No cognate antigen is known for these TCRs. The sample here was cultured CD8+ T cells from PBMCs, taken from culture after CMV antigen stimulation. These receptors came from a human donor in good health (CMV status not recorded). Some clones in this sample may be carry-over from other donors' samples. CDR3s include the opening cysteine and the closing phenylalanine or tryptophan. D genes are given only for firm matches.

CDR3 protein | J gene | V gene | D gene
CASSLALPQEQFF | TRBJ2-1 | TRBV7-8 | .
CASSLSTGDEAFF | TRBJ1-1 | TRBV5-1 | TRBD1
CASSPPRTEAFF | TRBJ1-1 | TRBV7-9 | .
CASSLAGDRAKNIQYF | TRBJ2-4 | TRBV11-3 | TRBD1
CASSYLNRDNEQFF | TRBJ2-1 | TRBV6-2/TRBV6-3 | .
CSAPIFSSYNEQFF | TRBJ2-1 | TRBV20-1 | .
CATSRVGVGSYNEQFF | TRBJ2-1 | TRBV15 | .
CASSLGRGTLNIQYF | TRBJ2-4 | TRBV11-2 | .
CASSTRLAEEQYF | TRBJ2-7 | TRBV19 | TRBD2
CASSPRISGNTIYF | TRBJ1-3 | TRBV4-1 | .
CASSQDTGERVSPLHF | TRBJ1-6 | TRBV4-1 | TRBD1
CASSQDSTGTGNTQYF | TRBJ2-3 | TRBV4-1 | .
CASRKTGGAGYDTEAFF | TRBJ1-1 | TRBV6-4 | TRBD1
CASSPTATGAPRQPQHF | TRBJ1-5 | TRBV6-2/TRBV6-3 | TRBD1
CASSPGPRAYEQYF | TRBJ2-7 | TRBV12-3/TRBV12-4 | .
CASSITPSEGQVFYEQYF | TRBJ2-7 | TRBV19 | TRBD1
CASRRGFNQPQHF | TRBJ1-5 | TRBV27 | .
CASSYSNNEKLFF | TRBJ1-4 | TRBV6-5 | .
CASTLDRARTTGELFF | TRBJ2-2 | TRBV12-3/TRBV12-4 | TRBD1
CAAGGQGSDTQYF | TRBJ2-3 | TRBV7-9 | TRBD1
CASSLAFGTGFDGNQPQHF | TRBJ1-5 | TRBV7-9 | TRBD1
CASSYPGSGGGAKDTQYF | TRBJ2-3 | TRBV6-6 | TRBD2
CASSQERTAITDTQYF | TRBJ2-3 | TRBV4-3 | .
CASTPTTYNEQFF | TRBJ2-1 | TRBV27 | .
CASSPESWEETQYF | TRBJ2-5 | TRBV7-6 | .
CASSAVTGSTDTQYF | TRBJ2-3 | TRBV7-3 | .
CASSSGQVASTDTQYF | TRBJ2-3 | TRBV7-6 | TRBD1
CATSLAGVGTDTQYF | TRBJ2-3 | TRBV27 | TRBD2
CASSEGSGPGAQYF | TRBJ2-5 | TRBV25-1 | .
CASSYFTELSYNEQFF | TRBJ2-1 | TRBV6-6 | .